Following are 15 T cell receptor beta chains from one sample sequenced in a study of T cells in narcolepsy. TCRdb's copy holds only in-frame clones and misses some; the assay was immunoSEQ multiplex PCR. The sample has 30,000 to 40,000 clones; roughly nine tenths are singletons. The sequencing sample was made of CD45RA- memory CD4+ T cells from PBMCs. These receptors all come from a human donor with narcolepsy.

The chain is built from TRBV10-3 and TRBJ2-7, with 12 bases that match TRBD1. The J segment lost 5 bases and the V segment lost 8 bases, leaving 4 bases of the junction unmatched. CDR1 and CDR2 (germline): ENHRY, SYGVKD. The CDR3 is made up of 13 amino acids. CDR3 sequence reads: CAIGGTGGHEQYF. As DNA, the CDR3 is TGTGCCATCGGGGGGACAGGGGGCCACGAGCAGTACTTC.

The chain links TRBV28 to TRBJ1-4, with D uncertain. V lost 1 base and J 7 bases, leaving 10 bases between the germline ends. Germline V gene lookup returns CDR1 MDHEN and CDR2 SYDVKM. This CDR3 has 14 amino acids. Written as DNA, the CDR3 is TGTGCCAGCAGTTTATCCGAGGGTAGTGAAAAACTGTTTTTT. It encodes CASSLSEGSEKLFF.

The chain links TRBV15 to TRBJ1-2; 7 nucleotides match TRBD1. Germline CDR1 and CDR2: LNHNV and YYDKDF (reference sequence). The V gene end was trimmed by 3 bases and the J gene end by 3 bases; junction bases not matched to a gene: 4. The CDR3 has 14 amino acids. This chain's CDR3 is CATSRGQSDYGYTF. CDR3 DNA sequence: TGTGCCACCAGCAGGGGACAGTCCGACTATGGCTACACCTTC.

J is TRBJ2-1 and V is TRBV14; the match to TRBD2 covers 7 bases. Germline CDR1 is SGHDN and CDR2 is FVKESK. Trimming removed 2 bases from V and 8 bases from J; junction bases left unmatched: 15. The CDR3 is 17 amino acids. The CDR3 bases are TGTGCCAGCAGCCAAACTCGTCTAGCGGACCTCCGGGATGAGCAGTTCTTC. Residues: CASSQTRLADLRDEQFF.

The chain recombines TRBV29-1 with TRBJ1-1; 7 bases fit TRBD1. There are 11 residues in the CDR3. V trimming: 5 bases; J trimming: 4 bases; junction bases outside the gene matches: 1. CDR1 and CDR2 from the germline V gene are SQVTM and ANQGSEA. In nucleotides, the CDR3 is TGCAGCGTTTCAGGGGGCACTGAAGCTTTCTTT. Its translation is CSVSGGTEAFF.

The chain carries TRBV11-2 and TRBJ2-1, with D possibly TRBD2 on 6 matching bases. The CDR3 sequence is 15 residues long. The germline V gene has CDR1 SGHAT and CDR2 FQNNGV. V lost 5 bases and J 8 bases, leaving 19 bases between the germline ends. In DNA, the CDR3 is TGTGCCAGCAGCCCTGGTCGTATCGGGAGCGATGAGCAGTTCTTC. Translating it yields CASSPGRIGSDEQFF.

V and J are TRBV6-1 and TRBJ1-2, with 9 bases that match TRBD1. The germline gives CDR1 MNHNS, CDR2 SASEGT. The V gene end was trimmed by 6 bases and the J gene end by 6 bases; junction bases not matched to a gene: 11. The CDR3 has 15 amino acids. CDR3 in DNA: TGTGCCAGCAGAACCGGGACAGGGTGGGTGGATGGCTACACCTTC. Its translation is CASRTGTGWVDGYTF.

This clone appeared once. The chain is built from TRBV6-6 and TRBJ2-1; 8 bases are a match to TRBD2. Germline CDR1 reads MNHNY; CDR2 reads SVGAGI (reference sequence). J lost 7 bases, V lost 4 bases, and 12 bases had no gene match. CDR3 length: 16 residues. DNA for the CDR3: TGTGCCAGCAGTTTTGAAAGCGGGAGTCACCGGAATGAGCAGTTCTTC. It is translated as CASSFESGSHRNEQFF.

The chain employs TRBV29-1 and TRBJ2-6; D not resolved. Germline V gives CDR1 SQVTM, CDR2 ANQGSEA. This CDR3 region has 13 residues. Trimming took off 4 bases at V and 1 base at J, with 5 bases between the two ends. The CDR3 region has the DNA TGCAGCGTTGCGGAGTCTGGGGCCAACGTCCTGACTTTC. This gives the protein CSVAESGANVLTF. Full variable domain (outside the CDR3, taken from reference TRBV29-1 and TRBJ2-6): SAVISQKPSRDICQRGTSLTIQCQVDSQVTMMFWYRQQPGQSLTLIATANQGSEATYESGFVIDKFPISRPNLTFSTLTVSNMSPEDSSIYLCSVAESGANVLTFGAGSRLTVL.

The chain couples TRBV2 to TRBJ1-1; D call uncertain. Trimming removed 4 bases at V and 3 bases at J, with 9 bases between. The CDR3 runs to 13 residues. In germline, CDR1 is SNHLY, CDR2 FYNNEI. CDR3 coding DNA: TGTGCCAGCAGTGTGCAGGAGTACACTGAAGCTTTCTTT. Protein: CASSVQEYTEAFF. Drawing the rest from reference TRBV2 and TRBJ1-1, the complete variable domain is EPEVTQTPSHQVTQMGQEVILRCVPISNHLYFYWYRQILGQKVEFLVSFYNNEISEKSEIFDDQFSVERPDGSNFTLKIRSTKLEDSAMYFCASSVQEYTEAFFGQGTRLTVV.

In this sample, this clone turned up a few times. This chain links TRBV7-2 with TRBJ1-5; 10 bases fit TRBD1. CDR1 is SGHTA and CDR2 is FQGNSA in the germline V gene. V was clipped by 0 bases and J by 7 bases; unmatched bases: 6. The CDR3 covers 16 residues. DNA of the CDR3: TGTGCCAGCAGCTTAGCTACGGGACAGGGGAACCAGCCCCAGCATTTT. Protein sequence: CASSLATGQGNQPQHF.

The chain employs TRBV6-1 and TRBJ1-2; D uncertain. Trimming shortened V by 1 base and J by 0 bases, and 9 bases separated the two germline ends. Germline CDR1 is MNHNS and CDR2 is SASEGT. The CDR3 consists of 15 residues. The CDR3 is CASSEGLGANYGYTF. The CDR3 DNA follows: TGTGCCAGCAGTGAAGGTCTCGGAGCTAACTATGGCTACACCTTC.

The DNA for the CDR3 is TGTGCCAGCATGGTCGGCGGCAACACCGGGGAGCTGTTTTTT. It translates to CASMVGGNTGELFF. The genes are TRBV6-5 and TRBJ2-2; D call uncertain. The CDR3 covers 14 residues. The germline V and J ends were trimmed by 7 bases and 2 bases, with 11 bases remaining between them. The germline gives CDR1 MNHEY, CDR2 SVGAGI.

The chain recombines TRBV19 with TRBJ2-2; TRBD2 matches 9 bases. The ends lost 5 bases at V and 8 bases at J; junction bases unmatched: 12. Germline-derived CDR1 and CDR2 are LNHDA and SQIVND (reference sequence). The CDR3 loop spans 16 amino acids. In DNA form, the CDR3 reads TGTGCCAGTAGTGTAACTAGCGGGCTAGGGATAGGGGAGCTGTTTTTT. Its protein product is CASSVTSGLGIGELFF.

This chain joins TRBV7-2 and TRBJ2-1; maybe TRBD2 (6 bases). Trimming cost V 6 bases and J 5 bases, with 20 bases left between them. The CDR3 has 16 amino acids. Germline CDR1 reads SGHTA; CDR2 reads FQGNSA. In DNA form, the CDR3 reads TGTGCCAGCAGTTCTTCTCCGCTCGGGGGACACAATGAGCAGTTCTTC. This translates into CASSSSPLGGHNEQFF.